The 17 T cell receptor beta chains reported below all come from one sample, sequenced in a study of cytomegalovirus exposure and HLA in healthy donors (dated by TCRdb to the late 2010s). Receptors were amplified or captured by the immunoSEQ multiplex PCR assay. For the multiplex PCR, a mixture combining 60 forward primers for TCR Vbeta segments and 13 reverse primers for TCR Jbeta segments was used. TCRdb took this table from immuneACCESS and kept in-frame rearrangements with V and J called. Such tables lack part of the clones; where checked against another copy, unresolved V genes explain under half of the gap, and the rest is unexplained. The sample table records about 140,000 clones; 60% to 75% of these occur just once. The ten top clones hold about 1.5% of the sample. The sequencing input was PBMCs. These receptors were taken from a human donor in good health.

The rearrangement uses TRBV9 and TRBJ2-1; 9 bases are shared with TRBD1. Germline CDR1 reads SGDLS; CDR2 reads YYNGEE. This CDR3 is 15 amino acids long. The trim removed 4 bases at V and 4 bases at J, leaving 6 bases unmatched. In DNA form, the CDR3 reads TGTGCCAGCAGCCCTGGACAGGGGAGATACAATGAGCAGTTCTTC. Amino acid sequence: CASSPGQGRYNEQFF.

The chain uses TRBV4-1 and TRBJ2-5; TRBD1 is a possible D gene (5 bases). CDR3 length equals 13 residues. Germline V CDR1 and CDR2: MGHRA, YSYEKL. Trimming shortened V by 1 base and J by 3 bases, and 6 bases separated the two germline ends. Written as DNA, the CDR3 is TGCGCCAGCAGCCAAGGACAGAAAGAGACCCAGTACTTC. Translation gives CASSQGQKETQYF.

The genes are TRBV27 and TRBJ2-4; the match to TRBD2 covers 10 bases. Trimming at V came to 6 bases and at J to 3 bases, leaving 11 bases not matched to a gene. Germline V gene data show CDR1 as MNHEY and CDR2 as SMNVEV (reference sequence). The CDR3 contains 17 residues. In DNA, the CDR3 is TGTGCCAGCAGAATGATAACTAGCGGGATGGTCAAAAACATTCAGTACTTC. Amino acids: CASRMITSGMVKNIQYF.

J is TRBJ1-3 and V is TRBV6-6; D gene ambiguous. CDR3 length: 14 amino acids. The V end was cut by 6 bases, the J end by 0 bases, with 9 bases between. Looked up from germline, CDR1 is MNHNY and CDR2 is SVGAGI (reference sequence). CDR3 sequence reads: CASSPEVSGNTIYF. Here the CDR3 DNA reads TGTGCCAGCAGCCCCGAGGTCTCTGGAAACACCATATATTTT.

The chain recombines TRBV7-4 with TRBJ1-1; 7 bases map to TRBD1. Trimming removed 5 bases from V and 2 bases from J; junction bases left unmatched: 5. The germline V gene has CDR1 SGHVT and CDR2 SQSDAQ. The CDR3 consists of 14 residues. The CDR3 DNA reads as TGTGCCAGCAGCAAAGGGACAGCCAACACTGAAGCTTTCTTT. Its translation is CASSKGTANTEAFF.

This chain uses TRBV28 with TRBJ1-2; the D is unclear. V was trimmed by 7 bases and J by 8 bases, leaving 17 bases between them. Germline V lookup: CDR1 MDHEN, CDR2 SYDVKM. The CDR3 is 13 amino acids. CDR3 DNA sequence: TGTGCCAGCAACTATCTGGGTACTCGCGGCTACACCTTC. Translated, it gives CASNYLGTRGYTF.

This clone came up a few times. The CDR3 spells CASTPRGGVSQPQHF. The DNA for the CDR3 is TGTGCCAGTACTCCGAGGGGGGGGGTGAGTCAGCCCCAGCATTTT. The rearrangement uses TRBV19 and TRBJ1-5, with a possible D match to TRBD1 (6 bases). The CDR3 is made up of 15 amino acids. Trimming left V 7 bases short and J 6 bases short, with 19 bases between. Germline values: CDR1 LNHDA, CDR2 SQIVND (reference sequence).

The chain carries TRBV18 and TRBJ2-3; TRBD2 aligns across 14 bases. V trimming: 3 bases; J trimming: 1 base; junction bases outside the gene matches: 3. CDR3 length: 17 residues. Germline-derived CDR1 and CDR2 are KGHSH and LQKENI. In nucleotides, the CDR3 is TGTGCCAGCTCACCGGGGACTAGCGGGAGCGGCACAGATACGCAGTATTTT. This translates into CASSPGTSGSGTDTQYF.

The chain combines TRBV28 with TRBJ1-1; TRBD1 might be the D (5 bases). Looked up from germline, CDR1 is MDHEN and CDR2 is SYDVKM. The CDR3 extends over 14 amino acids. Between the trimmed V and J ends, which lost 2 bases and 4 bases, there was a span of 11 bases. The CDR3 region has the DNA TGTGCCAGCAGTTTACCCGGGACTGGCACTGAAGCTTTCTTT. It translates to CASSLPGTGTEAFF.

A remark on this clone: The junction shows a germline mismatch at one end, possibly a read error. V and J are TRBV2 and TRBJ1-5; 7 bases line up with TRBD1. Germline V gene lookup returns CDR1 SNHLY and CDR2 FYNNEI. The CDR3 is 15 residues long. The CDR3 spells CASSPNRGPNKPQHF. In nucleotides, the CDR3 is TGTGCCAGCAGTCCAAACAGGGGACCCAATAAGCCCCAGCATTTT.

This rearrangement joins TRBV27 to TRBJ2-3; weak D call: TRBD1 (6 bases). Looked up from germline, CDR1 is MNHEY and CDR2 is SMNVEV (reference sequence). With 5 bases removed from V and 1 base from J, the gap between germline ends came to 10 bases. This CDR3 comprises 14 residues. CDR3 nucleotides: TGTGCCAGCAGTCCCAGGGGACGCACAGATACGCAGTATTTT. Protein product: CASSPRGRTDTQYF.

The V gene is TRBV5-1, the J gene TRBJ1-1, with 7 bases lining up with TRBD1. Germline lookup yields CDR1 SGHRS and CDR2 YFSETQ. Germline trimming cut 4 bases from V and 5 bases from J; bases unmatched to any gene: 2. The CDR3 is 12 amino acids. For the CDR3, the DNA is TGCGCCAGCAGCCCGGACAGGACTGAAGCTTTCTTT. As protein: CASSPDRTEAFF.

This clone was observed a few times. The chain uses TRBV27 and TRBJ2-5, with TRBD2 matching over 14 bases. There are 17 residues in the CDR3. V was pared by 8 bases and J by 5 bases, with 13 bases of the junction left unmatched. Germline V gene sequence: CDR1 MNHEY, CDR2 SMNVEV (reference sequence). CDR3 protein: CASASGTSGRGYETQYF. CDR3 coding DNA: TGTGCCAGCGCCTCCGGGACTAGCGGGAGAGGGTATGAGACCCAGTACTTC.

The chain joins TRBV7-9 to TRBJ2-2, with a tentative D call TRBD2 (5 bases). CDR1 is SEHNR, CDR2 FQNEAQ, per germline (reference sequence). V was pared by 1 base and J by 7 bases, with 7 bases between. This CDR3 spans 13 amino acids. This CDR3 reads CASSLGTGGELFF. In DNA, the CDR3 is TGTGCCAGCAGCTTAGGGACTGGCGGGGAGCTGTTTTTT.

The V call is TRBV13, the J call TRBJ2-1; 10 bases are a match to TRBD2. This CDR3 has 18 amino acids. Germline CDR1 reads PRHDT; CDR2 reads FYEKMQ (reference sequence). The J segment lost 2 bases and the V segment lost 4 bases, leaving 11 bases of the junction unmatched. CDR3 region: CASSSGLADKGAYNEQFF. CDR3 coding DNA: TGTGCCAGCAGCTCCGGACTAGCGGACAAGGGGGCCTACAATGAGCAGTTCTTC.

The table lists this clone with a few counts. The chain carries TRBV7-8 and TRBJ1-3; D gene unclear. From germline, CDR1 is SGHVS and CDR2 FQNEAQ. Trimming stripped 5 bases from V and 0 bases from J, with 11 bases between. This CDR3 is 15 amino acids long. CDR3 bases: TGTGCCAGCAGCCCCAGTCGAATCTCTGGAAACACCATATATTTT. Translated: CASSPSRISGNTIYF. Variable domain in full (rest from reference TRBV7-8 and TRBJ1-3): GAGVSQSPRYKVAKRGQDVALRCDPISGHVSLFWYQQALGQGPEFLTYFQNEAQLDKSGLPSDRFFAERPEGSVSTLKIQRTQQEDSAVYLCASSPSRISGNTIYFGEGSWLTVV.

The chain combines TRBV7-2 with TRBJ2-1; D is perhaps TRBD1 (6 bases). V gave up 2 bases and J gave up 6 bases, with 23 bases separating them. The CDR3 covers 18 residues. CDR1 SGHTA and CDR2 FQGNSA come from the germline V gene. CDR3 coding DNA: TGTGCCAGCAGCTTAAGTTGGGGGATCGACAGGACCACCAATGAGCAGTTCTTC. This codes for CASSLSWGIDRTTNEQFF.